What follows are 23 T cell receptor beta chains derived from one specimen sequenced in a study of cytomegalovirus exposure and HLA in healthy donors. Assay: immunoSEQ multiplex PCR; the TCRdb copy retains only in-frame clones and omits some. This table holds 90,000 to 130,000 clones, under 97% found once. The sequenced material came from PBMCs. Receptors were obtained from a woman aged 18-35 years in good health and CMV-seronegative.

This rearrangement joins TRBV4-2 to TRBJ1-4; TRBD1 agrees at 10 bases. Trimming took 1 base from V and 6 from J; bases not matched to a gene: 2. The CDR3 length is 15 residues. Germline CDR1 is LGHNA and CDR2 is YNFKEQ. The CDR3 nucleotides are TGTGCCAGCAGCCAAGTGGGGACAGGGGATGAAAAACTGTTTTTT. It encodes CASSQVGTGDEKLFF.

A single count supports this clone. The V gene is TRBV9, the J gene TRBJ2-1, with TRBD1 matching 8 bases. CDR1 is SGDLS, CDR2 YYNGEE, per germline. Trimming cost V 2 bases and J 7 bases; bases outside gene matches: 8. CDR3 length: 15 residues. The CDR3 DNA reads TGTGCCAGCAGCGTCCAGGGACAGGATTTTAATGAGCAGTTCTTC. It encodes CASSVQGQDFNEQFF.

CDR3 amino acids: CAISENRAGGPPDTQYF. CDR3 in DNA: TGTGCCATCAGTGAGAATCGAGCGGGGGGGCCGCCAGATACGCAGTATTTT. This chain links TRBV10-3 with TRBJ2-3, with 10 bases fitting TRBD2. The CDR3 loop spans 17 amino acids. V shed 2 bases and J 4 bases; nucleotides not matched to a gene: 9. Germline CDR1 is ENHRY and CDR2 is SYGVKD.

The rearrangement joins TRBV7-6 to TRBJ1-1; 7 bases fit TRBD1. This CDR3 region has 14 residues. The trim removed 5 bases at V and 5 bases at J, leaving 8 bases unmatched. Germline assignment: CDR1 SGHVS and CDR2 FNYEAQ. The CDR3 is CASSLQGPGTEAFF. The CDR3 DNA reads as TGTGCCAGCAGCCTACAGGGGCCGGGAACTGAAGCTTTCTTT.

V is TRBV11-2 and J is TRBJ1-5; weak D call: TRBD1 (6 bases). Trimming took off 5 bases at V and 2 bases at J, with 13 bases between the two ends. CDR3 length: 15 amino acids. Germline loops: CDR1 SGHAT, CDR2 FQNNGV. CDR3 sequence: CASSQGRQGNQPQHF. DNA of the CDR3: TGTGCCAGCAGCCAAGGCAGACAGGGCAATCAGCCCCAGCATTTT. Full variable domain (remainder filled in from reference TRBV11-2 and TRBJ1-5): EAGVAQSPRYKIIEKRQSVAFWCNPISGHATLYWYQQILGQGPKLLIQFQNNGVVDDSQLPKDRFSAERLKGVDSTLKIQPAKLEDSAVYLCASSQGRQGNQPQHFGDGTRLSIL.

This chain connects TRBV2 to TRBJ1-6; 9 positions agree with TRBD1. Germline V gives CDR1 SNHLY, CDR2 FYNNEI. J gave up 7 bases and V 2 bases, and 3 bases lay outside the gene matches. This CDR3 is built from 15 residues. CDR3 sequence reads: CASSERGTGNSPLHF. As DNA, the CDR3 is TGTGCCAGCAGTGAAAGAGGGACAGGGAATTCACCCCTCCACTTT. Together with reference TRBV2 and TRBJ1-6, the CDR3 gives the full variable domain: EPEVTQTPSHQVTQMGQEVILRCVPISNHLYFYWYRQILGQKVEFLVSFYNNEISEKSEIFDDQFSVERPDGSNFTLKIRSTKLEDSAMYFCASSERGTGNSPLHFGNGTRLTVT.

The chain is built from TRBV2 and TRBJ2-1; D remains ambiguous. Germline lookup yields CDR1 SNHLY and CDR2 FYNNEI. This CDR3 is 11 amino acids long. The V and J ends lost 7 bases and 9 bases respectively, with 10 bases between them. This CDR3 reads CASTPRPEQFF. The CDR3, as DNA: TGTGCCAGCACCCCCCGTCCTGAGCAGTTCTTC.

The chain is built from TRBV5-6 and TRBJ1-3, with TRBD1 matching over 7 bases. Germline V gene lookup returns CDR1 SGHDT and CDR2 YYEEEE. J was trimmed by 1 base and V by 1 base; bases with no gene match: 8. This CDR3 has 17 amino acids. CDR3: CASSLWRDSWSGNTIYF. For the CDR3, the DNA is TGTGCCAGCAGCTTGTGGAGGGACAGCTGGTCTGGAAACACCATATATTTT.

Here the CDR3 DNA reads TGTGCCAGCAGTTACTCGGCCAGGGTGGATGAGCAGTTCTTC. Residues: CASSYSARVDEQFF. The rearrangement links TRBV6-5 to TRBJ2-1, with a weak D call TRBD1 (5 bases). V lost 0 bases and J lost 8, with 11 bases in between. The CDR3 is made up of 14 amino acids. Germline lookup yields CDR1 MNHEY and CDR2 SVGAGI.

This clone has a single count. The chain has TRBV28 and TRBJ1-5; D unclear. This CDR3 comprises 12 residues. CDR1 is MDHEN and CDR2 is SYDVKM in the germline V gene. V was clipped by 3 bases and J by 7 bases, with 7 bases between them. This CDR3 is CASSLKRQPQHF. In DNA, the CDR3 is TGTGCCAGCAGTTTGAAGAGACAGCCCCAGCATTTT.

The V and J genes are TRBV4-3 and TRBJ2-5, with D unclear. V lost 0 bases and J 5 bases, leaving 7 bases between the germline ends. The CDR3 consists of 13 residues. From germline, CDR1 is LGHNA and CDR2 YSLEER. CDR3 protein: CASSQDVTETQYF. The CDR3 nucleotides read TGCGCCAGCAGCCAAGATGTCACTGAGACCCAGTACTTC.

The gene calls are TRBV29-1 and TRBJ1-4; TRBD1 aligns across 9 bases. J lost 7 bases, V lost 6 bases, and 3 bases had no gene match. CDR1 is SQVTM, CDR2 ANQGSEA, per germline. The CDR3 runs to 12 residues. This chain's CDR3 is CSVKGQGEKLFF. CDR3 nucleotide sequence: TGCAGCGTAAAGGGACAGGGTGAAAAACTGTTTTTT.

The chain employs TRBV9 and TRBJ2-3; TRBD2 aligns across 12 bases. CDR1 is SGDLS and CDR2 is YYNGEE in the germline V gene. The CDR3 has 19 amino acids. V gave up 4 bases and J gave up 1 base; unmatched junction bases: 13. CDR3 sequence reads: CASSLSGLAGGPGTDTQYF. CDR3 DNA: TGTGCCAGCAGCCTTTCAGGCCTAGCGGGGGGGCCTGGCACAGATACGCAGTATTTT.

As DNA, the CDR3 is TGTGCCAGCAGTTTGAGCTTGCAGGGTGGTGGCTACACCTTC. Translating gives CASSLSLQGGGYTF. V usage is TRBV27 and J usage is TRBJ1-2; D is possibly TRBD1 (5 bases). Germline V lookup: CDR1 MNHEY, CDR2 SMNVEV (reference sequence). The CDR3 runs 14 residues. The ends were cut back, 3 bases at V and 7 bases at J, with 15 bases in the middle.

The chain is built from TRBV27 and TRBJ2-1, with D perhaps TRBD1 (6 bases). The CDR3 length is 15 residues. V was cut by 6 bases and J by 0 bases, with 12 bases left in between. Looked up from germline, CDR1 is MNHEY and CDR2 is SMNVEV (reference sequence). The CDR3 nucleotides read TGTGCCAGCAGCAAAACAGGGTACTCCTACAATGAGCAGTTCTTC. Amino acids: CASSKTGYSYNEQFF.

The rearrangement links TRBV7-9 to TRBJ2-7; the D gene is possibly TRBD2 (5 bases). V shed 5 bases and J shed 2 bases, with 7 bases lying between them. The CDR3 has 12 residues. Looked up from germline, CDR1 is SEHNR and CDR2 is FQNEAQ (reference sequence). The CDR3 here is CASSAGPYEQYF. CDR3 sequence (DNA): TGTGCCAGCAGCGCGGGCCCCTACGAGCAGTACTTC.

V and J are TRBV5-4 and TRBJ1-3; 7 bases line up with TRBD1. Trimming cost V 0 bases and J 0 bases; bases outside gene matches: 6. The germline gives CDR1 SGHNT, CDR2 YYREEE (reference sequence). The CDR3 length is 17 residues. The CDR3 nucleotides are TGTGCCAGCAGCTTGGGAGGGGGCGGACCCTCTGGAAACACCATATATTTT. It encodes CASSLGGGGPSGNTIYF.

This clone occurred once. This chain joins TRBV6-1 and TRBJ1-1; D unclear. This CDR3 has 16 amino acids. Germline V gene sequence: CDR1 MNHNS, CDR2 SASEGT. V lost 3 bases and J lost 4, with 18 bases in between. This CDR3 reads CASSEEPWGASTEAFF. For the CDR3, the DNA is TGTGCCAGCAGTGAGGAGCCCTGGGGAGCGAGCACTGAAGCTTTCTTT.

J is TRBJ1-5 and V is TRBV4-1, with D hard to call. The V and J ends lost 6 bases and 1 base respectively, with 16 bases between them. Germline V gene sequence: CDR1 MGHRA, CDR2 YSYEKL. The CDR3 has 16 amino acids. This CDR3 reads CASREEGGRSNQPQHF. The CDR3 DNA reads TGCGCCAGCAGGGAGGAGGGCGGGAGGAGCAATCAGCCCCAGCATTTT.

This sequence joins TRBV11-2 and TRBJ2-5; D may be TRBD2 (7 bases). The V end was cut by 1 base, the J end by 4 bases, with 16 bases between. Germline V CDR1 and CDR2: SGHAT, FQNNGV. The CDR3 sequence is 16 residues long. CDR3 sequence: CASSLGIGGGRETQYF. The CDR3 nucleotides read TGTGCCAGCAGCTTAGGCATAGGGGGGGGCCGAGAGACCCAGTACTTC.

The CDR3 nucleotides read TGCGCCAGCAGCTTGGTCGGGTCTGCCCAAGAGACCCAGTACTTC. Amino acids: CASSLVGSAQETQYF. The chain joins TRBV5-1 to TRBJ2-5; unclear D gene. The germline CDR1 and CDR2 sequences are SGHRS and YFSETQ. The CDR3 is made up of 15 amino acids. With 0 bases removed from V and 1 base from J, the gap between germline ends came to 10 bases.

V is TRBV14 and J is TRBJ1-2; D may be TRBD1 (5 bases). The CDR3 consists of 13 residues. V was cut by 5 bases and J by 3 bases, with 10 bases left in between. Germline assignment: CDR1 SGHDN and CDR2 FVKESK. Written as DNA, the CDR3 is TGTGCCAGCAGCGGAGCAGGGCACTATGGCTACACCTTC. Translated, it gives CASSGAGHYGYTF.

The chain couples TRBV5-1 to TRBJ2-5, with TRBD2 matching over 8 bases. The V and J ends lost 0 bases and 2 bases, in that order; junction bases with no gene match: 6. Germline V gene data show CDR1 as SGHRS and CDR2 as YFSETQ. The length of the CDR3 is 16 residues. In DNA form, the CDR3 reads TGCGCCAGCAGCTTGGGGACTAGCCCCTTTCAAGAGACCCAGTACTTC. Residues: CASSLGTSPFQETQYF.